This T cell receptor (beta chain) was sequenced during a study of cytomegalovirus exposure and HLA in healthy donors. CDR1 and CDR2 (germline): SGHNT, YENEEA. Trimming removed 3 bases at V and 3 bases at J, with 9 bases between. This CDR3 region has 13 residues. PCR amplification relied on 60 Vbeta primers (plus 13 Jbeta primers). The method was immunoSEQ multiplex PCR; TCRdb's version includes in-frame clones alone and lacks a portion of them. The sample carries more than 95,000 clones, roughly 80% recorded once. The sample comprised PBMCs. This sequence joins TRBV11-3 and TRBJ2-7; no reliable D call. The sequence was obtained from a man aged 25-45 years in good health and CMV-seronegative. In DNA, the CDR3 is TGTGCCAGCAGCTTGGCGACACTCTACGAGCAGTACTTC. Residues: CASSLATLYEQYF.